This T cell receptor beta chain came from a study of blood T cell repertoires in COVID-19. At the level of the study: Sites across the United States, Italy and Spain contributed samples from acute and convalescent COVID-19. The analysed material was cDNA or gDNA that came from T cells, B-cell-depleted T cells, or PBMCs.

As originally analysed: Amplification with reference gene primers provided the estimates of nucleated cell counts. Produced via immunoSEQ multiplex PCR; TCRdb's table is partial and in-frame only. The DNA was the basis for D and trimming; V, J and clone size are from that table. Of 150,000 or so clones listed, more than 60% are singletons. The V and J ends lost 5 bases and 1 base, in that order; junction bases with no gene match: 6. The CDR3 runs 15 residues. The V gene's germline CDR1 is PRHDT and CDR2 FYEKMQ (reference sequence). The chain uses TRBV13 and TRBJ1-1; 8 bases are a match to TRBD1. Sequenced: peripheral blood. The receptor was isolated from a woman aged 45 to 65 with active or convalescent COVID-19. The CDR3 protein is CASSVWTGRNTEAFF. For the CDR3, the DNA is TGTGCCAGCAGCGTATGGACAGGGAGGAACACTGAAGCTTTCTTT.